What follows are 32 T cell receptor beta chains derived from one specimen sequenced in a study of cytomegalovirus exposure and HLA in healthy donors (dated by TCRdb to about 2017). The library relied on the immunoSEQ multiplex PCR assay. For the multiplex PCR, a mixture combining 60 forward primers for TCR Vbeta segments and 13 reverse primers for TCR Jbeta segments was used. Here the immuneACCESS table is served through TCRdb, limited to in-frame sequences with V and J called. Missing clones are a known gap in these copies; in checked studies unresolved V genes cover under half, and the rest lacks a known reason. This sample comprises 190,000 or so clones, less than 85% of them detected only once. 0.65% of the sample is taken by the ten largest. The sequencing sample was made of PBMCs. These receptors were obtained from a boy between 10 and 17 years old in good health and CMV-seronegative.

The chain combines TRBV19 with TRBJ1-4; no clear D. Trimming took off 1 base at V and 7 bases at J, with 13 bases between the two ends. Germline V CDR1 and CDR2: LNHDA, SQIVND (reference sequence). The CDR3 is 15 residues long. In DNA, the CDR3 is TGTGCCAGTAGTATAGGGGAGCCGGGAGCTGAAAAACTGTTTTTT. Its translation is CASSIGEPGAEKLFF.

CDR3 loop: CASSPLQTGNYGYTF. CDR3 nucleotide sequence: TGTGCCAGCAGCCCTCTCCAGACAGGGAACTATGGCTACACCTTC. This rearrangement joins TRBV11-2 to TRBJ1-2, with 7 bases fitting TRBD1. This CDR3 has 15 amino acids. The V gene end was trimmed by 5 bases and the J gene end by 2 bases; junction bases not matched to a gene: 8. Germline lookup yields CDR1 SGHAT and CDR2 FQNNGV.

This clone was seen a single time. The chain uses TRBV4-2 and TRBJ2-5; a weak D match, TRBD1 (7 bases). V dropped 0 bases and J dropped 6 bases, with 14 bases sitting between them. Germline V gene lookup returns CDR1 LGHNA and CDR2 YNFKEQ. There are 15 residues in the CDR3. The CDR3 nucleotides read TGTGCCAGCAGCCAAGATTGGCAGGGGGGCAAGACCCAGTACTTC. It codes for CASSQDWQGGKTQYF.

The table lists this clone with a few counts. The chain couples TRBV11-2 to TRBJ2-2, with 11 bases identical to TRBD2. The CDR3 is made up of 16 amino acids. Looked up from germline, CDR1 is SGHAT and CDR2 is FQNNGV. The junction had 7 bases not matched to a gene; V was cut back by 5 bases and J by 5 bases. The chain's CDR3 is CASSPGLAGQTGELFF. CDR3 DNA sequence: TGTGCCAGCAGCCCAGGACTAGCGGGCCAAACCGGGGAGCTGTTTTTT.

The chain couples TRBV30 to TRBJ2-7; TRBD1 is a possible D gene (6 bases). This CDR3 contains 15 residues. CDR1 GTSNPN and CDR2 SVGIG come from the germline V gene (reference sequence). V lost 0 bases, J lost 2 bases, and 14 bases lay in between. The CDR3, as DNA: TGTGCCTGGAGTGTAACCAGACAGGTTCCCTACGAGCAGTACTTC. Residues: CAWSVTRQVPYEQYF.

The chain is built from TRBV19 and TRBJ1-2; 10 bases align to TRBD1. V dropped 6 bases and J dropped 3; count of bases not matched to a gene: 1. Germline-derived CDR1 and CDR2 are LNHDA and SQIVND (reference sequence). This CDR3 is built from 13 residues. The CDR3 loop reads CASRDRGDYGYTF. The CDR3 coding sequence is TGTGCCAGTAGGGACAGGGGGGACTATGGCTACACCTTC.

The rearrangement uses TRBV6-4 and TRBJ1-1, with D perhaps matching TRBD1 (6 bases). CDR3 length: 14 amino acids. Trimming removed 6 bases at V and 0 bases at J, with 11 bases between. Germline CDR1 and CDR2: MRHNA and SNTAGT. This CDR3 reads CASSLDSMNTEAFF. CDR3 bases: TGTGCCAGCAGCCTGGACAGTATGAACACTGAAGCTTTCTTT.

The V call is TRBV6-1, the J call TRBJ1-2; 11 bases align to TRBD1. CDR1 is MNHNS and CDR2 is SASEGT in the germline V gene. CDR3 length: 17 residues. V shed 3 bases and J 6 bases; nucleotides not matched to a gene: 12. CDR3 in amino acids: CASSETTTGTGGNGYTF. The CDR3 coding sequence is TGTGCCAGCAGTGAGACGACTACCGGGACAGGGGGGAATGGCTACACCTTC.

With regard to this clone: The sample contains more than one DNA sequence encoding this CDR3. The rearrangement uses TRBV7-2 and TRBJ1-5; D is undetermined. The CDR3 sequence is 12 residues long. Germline lookup yields CDR1 SGHTA and CDR2 FQGNSA. V lost 3 bases and J lost 4, with 4 bases in between. The CDR3 region has the DNA TGTGCCAGCAGCTTGTCGAATCAGCCCCAGCATTTT. Protein product: CASSLSNQPQHF.

The chain couples TRBV11-1 to TRBJ2-5, with D unclear. The V gene lost 5 bases and the J gene lost 0 bases, with 13 bases spanning the gap. Germline V gives CDR1 SGHAT, CDR2 FQDESV (reference sequence). The CDR3 loop spans 15 amino acids. The CDR3 nucleotides are TGTGCCAGCAGCCATCGAAACTGGTACCAAGAGACCCAGTACTTC. Residues: CASSHRNWYQETQYF.

V gene TRBV30 combines with J gene TRBJ2-3, with TRBD2 identical over 10 bases. The CDR3 loop spans 15 amino acids. The J segment lost 2 bases and the V segment lost 1 base, leaving 3 bases of the junction unmatched. The V gene's germline CDR1 is GTSNPN and CDR2 SVGIG (reference sequence). Written as DNA, the CDR3 is TGTGCCTGGAGTGGTAGCGGGGGGCTCACAGATACGCAGTATTTT. It yields the protein CAWSGSGGLTDTQYF. The whole variable domain, remainder taken from reference TRBV30 and TRBJ2-3, is SQTIHQWPATLVQPVGSPLSLECTVEGTSNPNLYWYRQAAGRGLQLLFYSVGIGQISSEVPQNLSASRPQDRQFILSSKKLLLSDSGFYLCAWSGSGGLTDTQYFGPGTRLTVL.

This clone was observed once. V is TRBV11-3 and J is TRBJ1-2; TRBD1 matches at 8 bases. V dropped 1 base and J dropped 4; count of bases not matched to a gene: 8. CDR1 and CDR2 (germline): SGHNT, YENEEA. The CDR3 runs to 16 residues. The CDR3 DNA reads TGTGCCAGCAGCTTAGGGGCAGGGGGCGACCCCTATGGCTACACCTTC. Protein product: CASSLGAGGDPYGYTF.

This clone was picked up one time. Here the CDR3 omits its conserved ending phenylalanine or tryptophan, so a read error is the likely source. No DNA is shown, since the ends of the CDR3 on it are uncertain; the CDR3 is the one TCRdb lists. This chain joins TRBV6-1 and TRBJ2-3; TRBD2, as called in the table, went unchecked against the DNA. The CDR3 is 13 residues long, ends included. From germline, CDR1 is MNHNS and CDR2 SASEGT. Here the CDR3 reads CASSEELGAVGFL.

J is TRBJ1-1 and V is TRBV5-1; 9 nucleotides match TRBD1. Germline CDR1 and CDR2: SGHRS and YFSETQ. V gave up 3 bases and J gave up 5 bases; unmatched junction bases: 14. This CDR3 spans 17 amino acids. CDR3 sequence (DNA): TGCGCCAGCAGCTCCAAAGACAGGACAGGGGTAGGAACTGAAGCTTTCTTT. Translation: CASSSKDRTGVGTEAFF.

The genes are TRBV7-9 and TRBJ2-7, with D possibly being TRBD1 (5 bases). V lost 2 bases, J lost 6 bases, and 11 bases lay in between. The CDR3 covers 13 residues. Germline CDR1 reads SEHNR; CDR2 reads FQNEAQ (reference sequence). CDR3 sequence reads: CASSLQGKREQYF. Written as DNA, the CDR3 is TGTGCCAGCAGCTTACAGGGTAAACGCGAGCAGTACTTC. Drawing the rest from reference TRBV7-9 and TRBJ2-7, the complete variable domain is DTGVSQNPRHKITKRGQNVTFRCDPISEHNRLYWYRQTLGQGPEFLTYFQNEAQLEKSRLLSDRFSAERPKGSFSTLEIQRTEQGDSAMYLCASSLQGKREQYFGPGTRLTVT.

The V and J genes are TRBV5-6 and TRBJ2-3, with a possible D match to TRBD1 (6 bases). CDR3 length equals 12 residues. V dropped 4 bases and J dropped 8 bases, with 11 bases sitting between them. Looked up from germline, CDR1 is SGHDT and CDR2 is YYEEEE. The CDR3 DNA sequence: TGTGCCAGCAGCCCCGGGACATTTACGCAGTATTTT. Translation gives CASSPGTFTQYF.

The chain joins TRBV18 to TRBJ1-5; 11 positions match TRBD1. Trimming cost V 4 bases and J 4 bases; bases outside gene matches: 3. The CDR3 runs to 15 residues. Germline V gene lookup returns CDR1 KGHSH and CDR2 LQKENI. CDR3 loop: CASSRDRGGNQPQHF. The CDR3 coding sequence is TGTGCCAGCTCACGGGACAGGGGGGGGAATCAGCCCCAGCATTTT.

The chain combines TRBV29-1 with TRBJ2-3; 9 nucleotides align to TRBD2. V shed 4 bases and J 0 bases; nucleotides not matched to a gene: 2. The V gene's germline CDR1 is SQVTM and CDR2 ANQGSEA. The CDR3 has 14 amino acids. The CDR3 loop reads CSVASGRSTDTQYF. CDR3 DNA sequence: TGCAGCGTTGCGAGCGGGAGGAGCACAGATACGCAGTATTTT.

The chain combines TRBV4-3 with TRBJ2-3; a possible D gene is TRBD2 (5 bases). The germline V and J ends were trimmed by 5 bases and 3 bases, with 15 bases remaining between them. This CDR3 has 15 amino acids. Germline V lookup: CDR1 LGHNA, CDR2 YSLEER. CDR3 amino acids: CASSFSATGTDTQYF. The CDR3 nucleotides read TGCGCCAGCAGCTTTAGCGCCACGGGGACAGATACGCAGTATTTT.

This chain connects TRBV6-5 to TRBJ1-5, with a possible D match to TRBD1 (6 bases). The CDR3 length is 13 residues. CDR1 and CDR2 (germline): MNHEY, SVGAGI. Trimming stripped 5 bases from V and 4 bases from J, with 9 bases between. CDR3 in amino acids: CASSDQGNQPQHF. CDR3 bases: TGTGCCAGCAGTGATCAGGGGAATCAGCCCCAGCATTTT.

Here the CDR3 reads CASSLDGAVYGYTF. The CDR3 bases are TGTGCCAGCAGCTTGGATGGGGCCGTCTATGGCTACACCTTC. V usage is TRBV5-4 and J usage is TRBJ1-2; a possible D gene is TRBD1 (5 bases). V lost 0 bases and J lost 4, with 10 bases in between. CDR3 length equals 14 residues. Germline-derived CDR1 and CDR2 are SGHNT and YYREEE (reference sequence).

The rearrangement links TRBV4-2 to TRBJ1-5; D call uncertain. The germline V gene encodes CDR1 LGHNA and CDR2 YNFKEQ. Trimming removed 0 bases at V and 8 bases at J, with 17 bases between. CDR3 length equals 16 residues. CDR3 bases: TGTGCCAGCAGCCAAGATCGAATAGAAGGAGCGGAGCCCCAGCATTTT. Its protein product is CASSQDRIEGAEPQHF.

This chain joins TRBV6-1 and TRBJ2-7, with 11 bases identical to TRBD2. Looked up from germline, CDR1 is MNHNS and CDR2 is SASEGT. The CDR3 is made up of 15 amino acids. V was pared by 0 bases and J by 2 bases, with 0 bases of the junction left unmatched. CDR3 DNA: TGTGCCAGCAGTGAAGCGACTAGCGGGGCCTACGAGCAGTACTTC. It codes for CASSEATSGAYEQYF.

This clone was seen just once. The chain carries TRBV2 and TRBJ1-1, with D possibly TRBD1 on 5 matching bases. The germline V gene has CDR1 SNHLY and CDR2 FYNNEI. There are 16 residues in the CDR3. V lost 4 bases, J lost 4 bases, and 19 bases lay in between. The CDR3 sequence is CASSGDLGEGSTEAFF. The CDR3, as DNA: TGTGCCAGCAGTGGCGATCTGGGGGAGGGTAGCACTGAAGCTTTCTTT.

This chain connects TRBV6-5 to TRBJ1-4, with unresolved D. This CDR3 has 16 amino acids. CDR1 is MNHEY, CDR2 SVGAGI, per germline. V shed 0 bases and J shed 2 bases, with 10 bases lying between them. CDR3 loop: CASSYSNVETNEKLFF. The CDR3 coding sequence is TGTGCCAGCAGTTACTCGAACGTGGAGACTAATGAAAAACTGTTTTTT.

This sequence joins TRBV2 and TRBJ1-2; no reliable D call. Trimming removed 1 base at V and 4 bases at J, with 13 bases between. CDR1 and CDR2 from the germline V gene are SNHLY and FYNNEI. This CDR3 is 15 amino acids long. CDR3 coding DNA: TGTGCCAGCAGTGAAGAAGTTGGAGTTATCTATGGCTACACCTTC. This gives the protein CASSEEVGVIYGYTF.

This rearrangement joins TRBV7-3 to TRBJ2-5; 7 bases align to TRBD2. This CDR3 has 15 residues. Losses at the gene ends were 1 base for V and 4 bases for J; bases not matched to a gene: 6. The germline gives CDR1 SGHTA, CDR2 FQGTGA. The CDR3 here is CASSLRGGSGETQYF. CDR3 DNA: TGTGCCAGCAGCTTAAGGGGGGGTAGTGGAGAGACCCAGTACTTC.

The genes are TRBV2 and TRBJ1-2; unclear D gene. The CDR3 is made up of 14 amino acids. Trimming took 2 bases from V and 2 from J, leaving 9 bases between them. Germline lookup yields CDR1 SNHLY and CDR2 FYNNEI. For the CDR3, the DNA is TGTGCCAGCAGTGAAAGCGGGCGCAACTATGGCTACACCTTC. Its protein is CASSESGRNYGYTF.

The rearrangement uses TRBV5-1 and TRBJ2-7, with 8 bases lining up with TRBD2. CDR3 length equals 14 residues. CDR1 and CDR2 from the germline V gene are SGHRS and YFSETQ. J gave up 0 bases and V 2 bases, and 1 base lay outside the gene matches. DNA for the CDR3: TGCGCCAGCAGCTTTAGCGGGGCCTCCTACGAGCAGTACTTC. It translates to CASSFSGASYEQYF.

The chain has TRBV13 and TRBJ2-6; possible D gene TRBD1, 5 bases. V was clipped by 9 bases and J by 0 bases, with 9 bases between them. This CDR3 has 14 residues. From germline, CDR1 is PRHDT and CDR2 FYEKMQ (reference sequence). Here the CDR3 reads CARQQDSGANVLTF. CDR3 coding DNA: TGTGCCAGACAACAGGACTCTGGGGCCAACGTCCTGACTTTC.

The rearrangement uses TRBV10-3 and TRBJ1-3; tentatively, D is TRBD1 (6 bases). V was trimmed by 0 bases and J by 4 bases, leaving 13 bases between them. The CDR3 extends over 16 amino acids. CDR1 and CDR2 (germline): ENHRY, SYGVKD. CDR3 protein: CAISESAGAAGNTIYF. CDR3 nucleotides: TGTGCCATCAGTGAGTCAGCGGGGGCGGCCGGAAACACCATATATTTT.

The chain is built from TRBV7-9 and TRBJ2-1, with 14 positions matching TRBD2. Per the germline V gene, CDR1 is SEHNR and CDR2 is FQNEAQ (reference sequence). Trimming removed 5 bases from V and 6 bases from J; junction bases left unmatched: 3. This CDR3 contains 15 residues. The CDR3 reads CASSEGLAGVNEQFF. The DNA of the CDR3 is TGTGCCAGCAGCGAGGGACTAGCGGGAGTCAATGAGCAGTTCTTC. Full variable domain (missing parts from reference TRBV7-9 and TRBJ2-1): DTGVSQNPRHKITKRGQNVTFRCDPISEHNRLYWYRQTLGQGPEFLTYFQNEAQLEKSRLLSDRFSAERPKGSFSTLEIQRTEQGDSAMYLCASSEGLAGVNEQFFGPGTRLTVL.